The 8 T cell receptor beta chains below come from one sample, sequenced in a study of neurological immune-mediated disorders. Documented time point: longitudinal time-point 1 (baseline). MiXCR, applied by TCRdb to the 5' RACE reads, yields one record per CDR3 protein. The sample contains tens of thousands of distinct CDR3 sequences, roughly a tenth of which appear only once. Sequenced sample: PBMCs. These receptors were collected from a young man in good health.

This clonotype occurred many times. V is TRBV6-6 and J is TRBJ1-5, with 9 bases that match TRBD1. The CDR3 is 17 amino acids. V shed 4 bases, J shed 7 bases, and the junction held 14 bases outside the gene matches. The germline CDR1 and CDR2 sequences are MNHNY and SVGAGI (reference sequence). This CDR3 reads CASSLGLHRTGVQPQHF. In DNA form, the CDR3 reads TGTGCCAGCAGTTTGGGCCTTCACCGGACAGGGGTACAGCCCCAGCATTTT.

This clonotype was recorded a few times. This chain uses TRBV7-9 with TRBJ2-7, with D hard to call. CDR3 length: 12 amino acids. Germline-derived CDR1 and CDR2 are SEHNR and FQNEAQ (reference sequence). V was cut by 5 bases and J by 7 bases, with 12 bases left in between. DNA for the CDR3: TGTGCCAGCAGCGACCCGGCCGGGGAGCAGTACTTC. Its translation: CASSDPAGEQYF. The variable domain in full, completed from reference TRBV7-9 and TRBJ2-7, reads DTGVSQNPRHKITKRGQNVTFRCDPISEHNRLYWYRQTLGQGPEFLTYFQNEAQLEKSRLLSDRFSAERPKGSFSTLEIQRTEQGDSAMYLCASSDPAGEQYFGPGTRLTVT.

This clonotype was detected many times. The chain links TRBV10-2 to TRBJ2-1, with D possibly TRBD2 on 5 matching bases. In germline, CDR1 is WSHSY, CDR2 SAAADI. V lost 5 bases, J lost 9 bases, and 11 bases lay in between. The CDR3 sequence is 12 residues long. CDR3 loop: CASSNGEGEQFF. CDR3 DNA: TGCGCCAGCAGTAATGGTGAGGGTGAGCAGTTCTTC.

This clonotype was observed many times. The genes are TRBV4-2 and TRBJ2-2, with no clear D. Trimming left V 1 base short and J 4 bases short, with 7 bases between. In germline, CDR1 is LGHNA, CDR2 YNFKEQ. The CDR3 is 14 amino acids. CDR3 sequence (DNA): TGTGCCAGCAGCCAAGCTAGGTCCACCGGGGAGCTGTTTTTT. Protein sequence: CASSQARSTGELFF.

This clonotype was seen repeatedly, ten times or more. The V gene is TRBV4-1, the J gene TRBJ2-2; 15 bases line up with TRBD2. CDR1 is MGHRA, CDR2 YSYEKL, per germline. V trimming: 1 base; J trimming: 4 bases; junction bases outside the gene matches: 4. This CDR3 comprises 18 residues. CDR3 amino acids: CASSQGTSGRGGTGELFF. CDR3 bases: TGCGCCAGCAGCCAAGGGACTAGCGGGAGGGGGGGCACCGGGGAGCTGTTTTTT.

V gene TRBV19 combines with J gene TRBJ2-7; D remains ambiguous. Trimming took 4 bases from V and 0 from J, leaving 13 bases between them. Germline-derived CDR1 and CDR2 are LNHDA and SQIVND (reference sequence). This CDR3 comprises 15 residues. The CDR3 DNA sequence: TGTGCCAGTAGTAAAGGCAGCCTGAGCTCCTACGAGCAGTACTTC. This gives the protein CASSKGSLSSYEQYF.

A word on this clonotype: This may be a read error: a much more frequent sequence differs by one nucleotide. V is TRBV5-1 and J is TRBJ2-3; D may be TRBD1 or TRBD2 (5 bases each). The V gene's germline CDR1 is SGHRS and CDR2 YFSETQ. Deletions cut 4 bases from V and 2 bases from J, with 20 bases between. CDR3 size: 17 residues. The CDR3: CASSRLGSGLDTDTQYF. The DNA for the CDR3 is TGCGCCAGCAGCCGCCTCGGGTCGGGGCTGGACACAGATACGCAGTATTTT. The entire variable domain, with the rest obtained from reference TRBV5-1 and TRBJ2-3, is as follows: KAGVTQTPRYLIKTRGQQVTLSCSPISGHRSVSWYQQTPGQGLQFLFEYFSETQRNKGNFPGRFSGRQFSNSRSEMNVSTLELGDSALYLCASSRLGSGLDTDTQYFGPGTRLTVL.

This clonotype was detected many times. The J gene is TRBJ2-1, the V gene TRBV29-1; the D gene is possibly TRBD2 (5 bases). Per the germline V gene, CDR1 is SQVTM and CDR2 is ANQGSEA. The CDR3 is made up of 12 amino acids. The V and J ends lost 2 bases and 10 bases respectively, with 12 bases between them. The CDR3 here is CSVERGGTEQFF. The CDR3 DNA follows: TGCAGCGTTGAACGGGGTGGCACCGAGCAGTTCTTC.